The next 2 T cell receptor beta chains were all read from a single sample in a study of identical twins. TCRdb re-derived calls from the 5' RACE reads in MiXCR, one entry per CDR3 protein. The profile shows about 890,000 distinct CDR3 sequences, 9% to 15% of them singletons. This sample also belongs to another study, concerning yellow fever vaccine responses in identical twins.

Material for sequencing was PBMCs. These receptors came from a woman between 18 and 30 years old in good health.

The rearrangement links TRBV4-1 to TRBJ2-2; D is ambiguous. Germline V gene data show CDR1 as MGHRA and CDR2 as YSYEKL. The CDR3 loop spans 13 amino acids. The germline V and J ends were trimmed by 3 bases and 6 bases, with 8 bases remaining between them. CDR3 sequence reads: CASSHPSAGELFF. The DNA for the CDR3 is TGCGCCAGCAGCCACCCGTCGGCCGGGGAGCTGTTTTTT.

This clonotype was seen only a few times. The CDR3 sequence: CASSTGQGMNTEAFF. The CDR3 DNA is TGCGCCAGCAGCACAGGACAGGGGATGAACACTGAAGCTTTCTTT. This chain links TRBV5-1 with TRBJ1-1; 9 bases map to TRBD1. Germline assignment: CDR1 SGHRS and CDR2 YFSETQ. This CDR3 has 15 amino acids. V lost 4 bases and J lost 0; bases outside the gene matches: 4.